A selection of T cell receptor beta chains follows, all from one sample in a study of blood T cell repertoires in COVID-19. Clones were sequenced by immunoSEQ multiplex PCR, and TCRdb holds only the in-frame ones, with some missing. The sample consists of 250,000 to 300,000 clones, 70% to 90% of them appearing once. The specimen sequenced was PBMCs or T cells enriched from blood (not recorded which). Source of these receptors: a man aged 18 to 35 who had recovered from COVID-19. The CDR3 runs from the conserved cysteine through the conserved F or W. The order of the fields is CDR3 length, V gene, J gene, CDR3 protein.

cdr3_length: 13
v_call: TRBV30
j_call: TRBJ1-4
cdr3_aa: CAWSVQGGEKLFF

cdr3_length: 15
v_call: TRBV19
j_call: TRBJ1-2
cdr3_aa: CASSIDGQGNYGYTF

cdr3_length: 12
v_call: TRBV28
j_call: TRBJ2-5
cdr3_aa: CATTRVQETQYF

cdr3_length: 14
v_call: TRBV5-1
j_call: TRBJ2-5
cdr3_aa: CASSPGLVDGTQYF

cdr3_length: 14
v_call: TRBV5-1
j_call: TRBJ2-7
cdr3_aa: CASSLSRQSYEQYF

cdr3_length: 14
v_call: TRBV28
j_call: TRBJ2-2
cdr3_aa: CASLGQMNTGELFF

cdr3_length: 11
v_call: TRBV28
j_call: TRBJ1-6
cdr3_aa: CASESDSPLHF

cdr3_length: 14
v_call: TRBV5-4
j_call: TRBJ1-1
cdr3_aa: CASSLPGRDTEAFF

cdr3_length: 11
v_call: TRBV29-1
j_call: TRBJ2-7
cdr3_aa: CSARLSYEQYF

cdr3_length: 15
v_call: TRBV5-4
j_call: TRBJ2-1
cdr3_aa: CASSLDWTSRDEQFF

cdr3_length: 16
v_call: TRBV4-2
j_call: TRBJ1-1
cdr3_aa: CASSQDGGAEDTEAFF

cdr3_length: 13
v_call: TRBV30
j_call: TRBJ1-5
cdr3_aa: CAWSVNQNQPQHF

cdr3_length: 13
v_call: TRBV10-2
j_call: TRBJ2-7
cdr3_aa: CASSELSSYEQYF

cdr3_length: 13
v_call: TRBV27
j_call: TRBJ1-2
cdr3_aa: CASSRDRDYGYTF

cdr3_length: 12
v_call: TRBV6-2/TRBV6-3
j_call: TRBJ2-2
cdr3_aa: CASSYSAGELFF

cdr3_length: 13
v_call: TRBV5-1
j_call: TRBJ2-2
cdr3_aa: CASSVWTVGELFF

cdr3_length: 15
v_call: TRBV5-1
j_call: TRBJ2-1
cdr3_aa: CASSSGQAGDNEQFF

cdr3_length: 14
v_call: TRBV7-6
j_call: TRBJ2-2
cdr3_aa: CASTGTGSGGELFF

cdr3_length: 12
v_call: TRBV30
j_call: TRBJ1-2
cdr3_aa: CAWTGYGYGYTF

cdr3_length: 16
v_call: TRBV25-1
j_call: TRBJ2-3
cdr3_aa: CASSLSRQSLTDTQYF

cdr3_length: 13
v_call: TRBV20-1
j_call: TRBJ1-2
cdr3_aa: CSASLQQVYGYTF

cdr3_length: 14
v_call: TRBV5-1
j_call: TRBJ2-3
cdr3_aa: CASSLDRGTDTQYF

cdr3_length: 13
v_call: TRBV27
j_call: TRBJ2-1
cdr3_aa: CASSFSGSDEQFF

cdr3_length: 13
v_call: TRBV7-2
j_call: TRBJ2-7
cdr3_aa: CASSPGQPYEQYF

cdr3_length: 12
v_call: TRBV7-9
j_call: TRBJ1-6
cdr3_aa: CASTTGNSPLHF

cdr3_length: 14
v_call: TRBV27
j_call: TRBJ1-1
cdr3_aa: CASSSGRSDTEAFF

cdr3_length: 13
v_call: TRBV7-2
j_call: TRBJ2-7
cdr3_aa: CASSLAGGTEQYF

cdr3_length: 14
v_call: TRBV7-2
j_call: TRBJ1-1
cdr3_aa: CASSLGRGRTEAFF

cdr3_length: 12
v_call: TRBV19
j_call: TRBJ1-2
cdr3_aa: CASRSGDRGYTF

cdr3_length: 15
v_call: TRBV19
j_call: TRBJ1-2
cdr3_aa: CASSIMGLEGYGYTF